These T cell receptor beta chains were read from a single sample in a study of cytomegalovirus exposure and HLA in healthy donors. The method was immunoSEQ multiplex PCR; TCRdb's version includes in-frame clones alone and lacks a portion of them. Among some 150,000 clones listed, around 70% were seen once. The sequenced material came from PBMCs. The receptors were sampled from a woman aged 60-75 years in good health and CMV-seropositive. Each CDR3 is given with its conserved first and last residue. The D gene is left open where the match is weak. Only some rows state a clone size, as once, few, many or a class for expanded clones.

>NA|TRBJ2-3|NA|TRBV9
TGTGCCAGCAGCGTACAAGGTCGCGGGTTCACAGATACGCAGTATTTT
CASSVQGRGFTDTQYF
>NA|TRBJ2-3|NA|TRBV5-1
TGCGCCAGCAGCTTGGCAAGGAGTGATAGTACGCAGTATTTT
CASSLARSDSTQYF
>NA|TRBJ1-2|TRBD1|TRBV30
TGTGCCTGGACCTTCACAGGGGTAAACTATGGCTACACCTTC
CAWTFTGVNYGYTF
>once|TRBJ1-5|TRBD1|TRBV6-5
TGTGCCAGCAGAAAGGAGGGGACAGGATATCAGCCCCAGCATTTT
CASRKEGTGYQPQHF
>NA|TRBJ1-1|TRBD1|TRBV10-3
TGTGCCATCAGTGCGGGACAGGGGGCCCACATGAACACTGAAGCTTTCTTT
CAISAGQGAHMNTEAFF
>many|TRBJ2-3|NA|TRBV6-5
TGTGCCAGCAGTTACGTACAGGGTGGGACAGATACGCAGTATTTT
CASSYVQGGTDTQYF
>NA|TRBJ1-4|NA|TRBV5-1
TGCGCCAGCAGCCCGGGGGGCGAAAAACTGTTTTTT
CASSPGGEKLFF
>NA|TRBJ2-7|NA|TRBV6-5
TGTGCCAGCACCGGGACTTACGAGCAGTACTTC
CASTGTYEQYF
>few|TRBJ1-1|NA|TRBV14
TGTGCCAGCAGCCAACTGGGGGCCCTCGGTACTGAAGCTTTCTTT
CASSQLGALGTEAFF
>NA|TRBJ2-4|NA|TRBV7-2
TGTGCCGGGGGGGGACAGGAAGTAAACATTCAGTACTTC
CAGGGQEVNIQYF
>few|TRBJ1-1|NA|TRBV5-1
TGCGCCAGCAGCTCGGGGAACACTGAAGCTTTCTTT
CASSSGNTEAFF
>NA|TRBJ2-2|TRBD2|TRBV9
TGTGCCAGCAGCGAGACGGGGGGGTTCGGGGAGCTGTTTTTT
CASSETGGFGELFF
>NA|TRBJ2-3|NA|TRBV2
TGTGCCAGCAGACGACAGCCCACAGATACGCAGTATTTT
CASRRQPTDTQYF
>NA|TRBJ2-2|TRBD2|TRBV28
TGTGCCAGCAACTCGGGACTAGCGGGATTCGGGGAGCTGTTTTTT
CASNSGLAGFGELFF
>NA|TRBJ2-2|TRBD2|TRBV2
TGTGCCATCTATCGGGGGGGGACCGGGGAGCTGTTTTTT
CAIYRGGTGELFF
>NA|TRBJ2-2|TRBD1|TRBV5-1
TGCGCCAGCAGCTTGGATCCACAGGGGACCGGGGAGCTGTTTTTT
CASSLDPQGTGELFF
>NA|TRBJ1-1|NA|TRBV19
TGTGCCAGTAGCGGGAGAATGACTGAAGCTTTCTTT
CASSGRMTEAFF
>NA|TRBJ2-1|TRBD2|TRBV19
TGTGCCAGTAGTATGTCACTAGCGGGAGGACCCTACAATGAGCAGTTCTTC
CASSMSLAGGPYNEQFF
>NA|TRBJ1-4|NA|TRBV5-4
TGTGCCAGCAGCTTGGAAATGGGGGAGGCGGGTGAAAAACTGTTTTTT
CASSLEMGEAGEKLFF
>NA|TRBJ1-2|NA|TRBV5-4
TGTGCCAGCAGCTGGCCGGAGGTCAACTATGGCTACACCTTC
CASSWPEVNYGYTF
>NA|TRBJ2-2|NA|TRBV14
TGTGCCAGCAGCCCACTTAACACCGGGGAGCTGTTTTTT
CASSPLNTGELFF
>NA|TRBJ2-7|TRBD2|TRBV5-1
TGCGCCAGCAGTCTGACTAGCGGGAGCCACGAGCAGTACTTC
CASSLTSGSHEQYF
>NA|TRBJ1-1|TRBD1|TRBV7-9
TGTGCCAGCAGCAGACAGGGACAAATTAACACTGAAGCTTTCTTT
CASSRQGQINTEAFF
>NA|TRBJ2-1|TRBD2|TRBV11-2
TGTGCCAGCAGCCCCTACCTGACTAGCGGGCACAATGAGCAGTTCTTC
CASSPYLTSGHNEQFF
>NA|TRBJ2-1|TRBD2|TRBV14
TGTGCCAGCAGCTCTCGCTGGTCGGGAGGGTTGGATGAGCAGTTCTTC
CASSSRWSGGLDEQFF
>NA|TRBJ1-5|TRBD1|TRBV2
TGTGCCAGCAGGTGGCGGACAGGCCAGCCCCAGCATTTT
CASRWRTGQPQHF
>few|TRBJ2-2|NA|TRBV19
TGTGCCAGTAGTATAGTGGGGAGCGGGGAGCTGTTTTTT
CASSIVGSGELFF
>few|TRBJ1-4|TRBD1|TRBV6-1
TGTGCCAGCAGTGAAGCGTCTTTGGACAGGGAGATGTTTTTT
CASSEASLDREMFF
>few|TRBJ1-5|NA|TRBV19
TGTGCCAGTAGTATAGACGGGAATCAGCCCCAGCATTTT
CASSIDGNQPQHF